This TCR beta chain derives from a study of OX40 agonist ivuxolimab in advanced cancers. Study overall: The drug used for patients, ivuxolimab, was an agonistic anti-OX40 (CD134) antibody. Mean age approximately 61 years, range about 23 to 80; 82.7% male. Each dose-escalation patient presented with hepatocellular carcinoma, melanoma, renal cell or head and neck cancer.

This clone was seen only once. What it recognizes is unknown. Findings and limits, study-wide: Some nonresponders likewise displayed low normalized T-cell clonal expansion.

This CDR3 has 14 residues. V was cut by 1 base and J by 5 bases, with 10 bases left in between. Germline loops: CDR1 SEHNR, CDR2 FQNEAQ (reference sequence). Measured with immunoSEQ multiplex PCR; TCRdb has only the in-frame clones, and not every one. Among fewer than 75,000 clones, around 89% were seen once, and the ten largest hold roughly 0.66%. The source was CD4+ or CD8+ T cells sorted from blood, collected in a trial of the OX40 agonist ivuxolimab. The receptor was isolated from an adult with an advanced solid tumor such as melanoma, head and neck, liver or kidney cancer. The chain recombines TRBV7-9 with TRBJ2-3; D is perhaps TRBD2 (5 bases). CDR3: CASSLELEGDTQYF. The CDR3 coding sequence is TGTGCCAGCAGCTTAGAACTAGAGGGAGATACGCAGTATTTT.